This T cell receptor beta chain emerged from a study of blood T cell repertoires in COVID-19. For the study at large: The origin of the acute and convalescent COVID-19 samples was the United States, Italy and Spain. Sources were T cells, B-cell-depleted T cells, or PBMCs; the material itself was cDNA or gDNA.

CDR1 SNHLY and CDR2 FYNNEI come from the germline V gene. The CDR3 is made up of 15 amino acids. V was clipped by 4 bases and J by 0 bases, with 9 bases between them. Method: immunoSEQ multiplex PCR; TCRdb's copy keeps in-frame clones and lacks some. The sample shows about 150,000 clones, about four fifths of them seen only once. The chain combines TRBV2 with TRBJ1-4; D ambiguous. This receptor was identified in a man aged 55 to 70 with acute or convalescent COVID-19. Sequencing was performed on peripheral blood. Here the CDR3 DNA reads TGTGCCAGCAGTGGGGCAGTTGCAACTAATGAAAAACTGTTTTTT. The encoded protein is CASSGAVATNEKLFF.